What follows are 2 T cell receptor beta chains derived from one specimen sequenced in a study of response to subunit inactivated influenza vaccine. TCRdb called the RT-PCR reads again in MiXCR, with one record for every CDR3 protein. Among 500,000 to 600,000 distinct CDR3 sequences listed, about 10% were seen once. This specimen was PBMCs from blood, taken on the day of vaccination. The receptors come from a man aged 45 to 65 who received an inactivated influenza vaccine.

This clonotype came up many times. The rearrangement links TRBV29-1 to TRBJ2-1, with a possible D match to TRBD1 (5 bases). Per germline, CDR1 SQVTM and CDR2 ANQGSEA. There are 14 residues in the CDR3. Trimming pared 6 bases from V and 10 bases from J, leaving 22 bases between. This CDR3 reads CSVTETAYLVEQFF. The CDR3 DNA follows: TGCAGCGTCACCGAGACAGCTTACCTAGTGGAGCAGTTCTTC.

This clonotype came up a few times. The J gene is TRBJ1-5, the V gene TRBV20-1, with D possibly matching TRBD1 (5 bases). Germline V gene sequence: CDR1 DFQATT, CDR2 SNEGSKA (reference sequence). Trimming cost V 0 bases and J 4 bases, with 10 bases left between them. CDR3 size: 14 residues. Written as DNA, the CDR3 is TGCAGTGCTAGAGACAGGGAAGGAAATCAGCCCCAGCATTTT. Protein product: CSARDREGNQPQHF.